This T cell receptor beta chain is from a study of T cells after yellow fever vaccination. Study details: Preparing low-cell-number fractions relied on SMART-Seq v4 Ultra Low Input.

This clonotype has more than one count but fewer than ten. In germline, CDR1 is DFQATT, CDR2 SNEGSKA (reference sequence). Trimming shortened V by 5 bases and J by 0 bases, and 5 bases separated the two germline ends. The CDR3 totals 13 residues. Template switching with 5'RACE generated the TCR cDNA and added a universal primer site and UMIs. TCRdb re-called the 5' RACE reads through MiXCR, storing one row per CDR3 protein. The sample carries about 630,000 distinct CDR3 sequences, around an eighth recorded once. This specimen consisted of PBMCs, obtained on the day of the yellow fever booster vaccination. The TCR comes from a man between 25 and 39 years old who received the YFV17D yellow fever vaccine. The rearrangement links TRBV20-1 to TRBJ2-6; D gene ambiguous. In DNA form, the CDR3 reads TGCAGTGCTCCCCACTCTGGGGCCAACGTCCTGACTTTC. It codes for CSAPHSGANVLTF.